Detailed here is one TCR beta chain. These data originate in a study of blood T cell repertoires in COVID-19. Study-wide background: The analysed material was cDNA or gDNA that came from T cells, B-cell-depleted T cells, or PBMCs.

Sequenced by immunoSEQ multiplex PCR; TCRdb stores in-frame clones only, minus some. The sample carries around 220,000 clones, 80% to 95% recorded once. Symptom resolution, clearance, or two negative PCRs marked donors in Cohort 3 as recovered. Trimming shortened V by 0 bases and J by 4 bases, and 6 bases separated the two germline ends. The CDR3 is 13 residues long. Germline V gene lookup returns CDR1 MGHRA and CDR2 YSYEKL. The sequence was obtained from a woman between 18 and 29 years old who had recovered from COVID-19. This chain uses TRBV4-1 with TRBJ2-5; the D is unclear. The source material was PBMCs or T cells enriched from blood (not recorded which). DNA of the CDR3: TGCGCCAGCAGCCAAGACTATACAGAGACCCAGTACTTC. Its translation is CASSQDYTETQYF.